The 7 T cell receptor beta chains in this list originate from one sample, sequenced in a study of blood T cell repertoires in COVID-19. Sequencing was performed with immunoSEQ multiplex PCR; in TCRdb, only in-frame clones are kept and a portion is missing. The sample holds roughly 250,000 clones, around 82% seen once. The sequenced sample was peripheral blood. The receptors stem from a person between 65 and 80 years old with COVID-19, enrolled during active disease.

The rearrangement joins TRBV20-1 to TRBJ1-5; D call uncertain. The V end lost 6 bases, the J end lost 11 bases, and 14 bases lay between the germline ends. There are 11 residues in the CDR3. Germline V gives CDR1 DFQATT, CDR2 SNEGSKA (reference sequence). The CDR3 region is CSAETPGTQHF. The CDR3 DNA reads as TGCAGTGCAGAGACTCCGGGGACCCAGCATTTT.

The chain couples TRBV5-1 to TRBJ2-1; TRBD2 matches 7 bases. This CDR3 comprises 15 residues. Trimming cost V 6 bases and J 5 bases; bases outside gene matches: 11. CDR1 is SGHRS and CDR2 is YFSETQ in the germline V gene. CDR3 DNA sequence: TGCGCCAGCAAGGAGAGCGGGAACGCTCACAATGAGCAGTTCTTC. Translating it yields CASKESGNAHNEQFF. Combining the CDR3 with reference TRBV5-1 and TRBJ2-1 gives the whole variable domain KAGVTQTPRYLIKTRGQQVTLSCSPISGHRSVSWYQQTPGQGLQFLFEYFSETQRNKGNFPGRFSGRQFSNSRSEMNVSTLELGDSALYLCASKESGNAHNEQFFGPGTRLTVL.

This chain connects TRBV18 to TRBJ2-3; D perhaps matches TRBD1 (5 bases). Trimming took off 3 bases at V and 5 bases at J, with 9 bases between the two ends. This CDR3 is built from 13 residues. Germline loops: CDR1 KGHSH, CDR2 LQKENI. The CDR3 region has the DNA TGTGCCAGCTCACCCGACAGTCGAGATACGCAGTATTTT. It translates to CASSPDSRDTQYF.

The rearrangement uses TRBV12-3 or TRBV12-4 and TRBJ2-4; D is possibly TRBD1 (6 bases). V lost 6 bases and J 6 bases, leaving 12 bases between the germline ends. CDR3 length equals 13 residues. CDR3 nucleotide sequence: TGTGCCAGCAGACGGACAGACCCAAACATTCAGTACTTC. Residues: CASRRTDPNIQYF.

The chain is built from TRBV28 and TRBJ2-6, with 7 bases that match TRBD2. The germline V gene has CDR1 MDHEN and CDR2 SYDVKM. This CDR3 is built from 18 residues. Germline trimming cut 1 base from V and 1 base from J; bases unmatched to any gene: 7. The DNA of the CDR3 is TGTGCCAGCAGTTTATATGTCCAGGGAGGGTCTGGGGCCAACGTCCTGACTTTC. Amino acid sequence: CASSLYVQGGSGANVLTF.

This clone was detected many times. The chain's CDR3 is CASSLARGSEQYF. The CDR3 DNA reads TGTGCCAGCAGCTTAGCGCGGGGGTCCGAGCAGTACTTC. V gene TRBV7-2 combines with J gene TRBJ2-7, with TRBD2 matching 7 bases. CDR1 SGHTA and CDR2 FQGNSA come from the germline V gene. The CDR3 length is 13 residues. Unmatched junction bases numbered 2, after V lost 0 bases and J lost 6 bases.

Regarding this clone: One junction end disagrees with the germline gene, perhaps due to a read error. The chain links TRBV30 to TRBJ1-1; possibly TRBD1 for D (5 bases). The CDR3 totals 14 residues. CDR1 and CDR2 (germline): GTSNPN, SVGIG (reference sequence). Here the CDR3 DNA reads TGTGCCTGGAGGGTAGGGGCCGTGAAAACTGAAGCTTTCTTT. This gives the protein CAWRVGAVKTEAFF. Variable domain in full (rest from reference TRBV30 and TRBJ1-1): SQTIHQWPATLVQPVGSPLSLECTVEGTSNPNLYWYRQAAGRGLQLLFYSVGIGQISSEVPQNLSASRPQDRQFILSSKKLLLSDSGFYLCAWRVGAVKTEAFFGQGTRLTVV.